The rows below give T cell receptor beta chains drawn from one sample of a study of OX40 agonist ivuxolimab in advanced cancers. Sequencing used immunoSEQ multiplex PCR; TCRdb keeps in-frame clones, though not all of them. In the table there are fewer than 90,000 clones, around 86% of which are singletons. Sequences were derived from CD4+ or CD8+ T cells sorted from blood, sampled in a trial of the OX40 agonist ivuxolimab. The origin of the receptors is an adult with an advanced solid tumor such as melanoma, head and neck, liver or kidney cancer. Both conserved end residues are part of each CDR3. The D gene is left open where the match is weak. Only part of the rows carry a size: once, few, many, or a class if the clone is expanded.

j_call | d_call | v_call | clone_size | cdr3_aa | cdr3_nt
TRBJ2-5 | - | TRBV7-8 | - | CASSSHLRGDQYF | TGTGCCAGCAGCTCCCACCTTAGGGGGGACCAGTACTTC
TRBJ2-3 | - | TRBV18 | - | CASSRPGLTNTDTQYF | TGTGCCAGCTCACGGCCCGGACTAACCAACACAGATACGCAGTATTTT
TRBJ1-1 | TRBD1 | TRBV29-1 | - | CSARQGANTEAFF | TGCAGCGCTCGACAGGGGGCGAACACTGAAGCTTTCTTT
TRBJ1-2 | - | TRBV7-4 | once | CASSFGLHYGYTF | TGTGCCAGCAGCTTTGGGCTCCACTATGGCTACACCTTC
TRBJ2-1 | - | TRBV10-3 | - | CAITPDYRREQFF | TGTGCCATCACCCCGGACTACCGTCGGGAGCAGTTCTTC
TRBJ2-7 | - | TRBV18 | - | CASSLGGRRYEQYF | TGTGCCAGCTCACTCGGGGGGCGTAGGTACGAGCAGTACTTC
TRBJ1-1 | - | TRBV7-2 | - | CASSVTGSALVTEAFF | TGTGCCAGCAGCGTAACAGGGTCTGCTTTGGTCACTGAAGCTTTCTTT
TRBJ2-1 | - | TRBV11-2 | - | CASTRIRNEQFF | TGTGCCAGCACCCGAATCCGGAATGAGCAGTTCTTC
TRBJ2-2 | TRBD1 | TRBV28 | - | CASSLTGATGELFF | TGTGCCAGCAGCCTGACAGGGGCCACCGGGGAGCTGTTTTTT
TRBJ1-3 | - | TRBV5-4 | - | CASSLYGPSYRSGNTIYF | TGTGCCAGCAGCTTATACGGGCCCTCTTATCGCTCTGGAAACACCATATATTTT
TRBJ2-3 | TRBD2 | TRBV4-2 | - | CASSQATGTSGGAGYVDTQYF | TGTGCCAGCAGCCAGGCGACCGGGACTAGCGGGGGGGCAGGTTACGTAGATACGCAGTATTTT
TRBJ1-5 | - | TRBV19 | few | CASSISAANQPQHF | TGTGCCAGTAGTATCTCAGCCGCCAATCAGCCCCAGCATTTT
TRBJ1-1 | - | TRBV7-9 | - | CASSRSIGGRATEAFF | TGTGCCAGCAGCAGATCTATTGGGGGCAGGGCCACTGAAGCTTTCTTT
TRBJ2-3 | - | TRBV28 | - | CASSLSGGSTDTQYF | TGTGCCAGCAGTTTATCCGGCGGAAGCACAGATACGCAGTATTTT